This T cell receptor beta chain was observed in a study of T cells in Graves' hyperthyroidism and ophthalmopathy. The study, taken as a whole, reports: Within blood appeared most thyroid clonotypes that had expanded above 0.001.

This clonotype showed up many times. What it binds is unknown. Researchers amplified the TCR beta CDR3 regions from RNA transcripts. A set of HTBI primers served as the primers for a first-round RT-PCR of the TCR CDR3. TCRdb reprocessed the multiplex PCR reads with MiXCR, giving one entry per CDR3 protein. The data hold 640,000 or so distinct CDR3 sequences, with roughly 14% observed a single time. This CDR3 is 15 amino acids long. With 6 bases clipped from V and 5 bases from J, the junction kept 8 bases outside the gene matches. The TCR sequence derives from a woman in her thirties or forties with Graves' ophthalmopathy. Sequenced material: blood. The V gene is TRBV12-3 or TRBV12-4, the J gene TRBJ1-5; TRBD1 matches 9 bases. CDR3: CASRGDREKDQPQHF. The DNA for the CDR3 is TGTGCCAGCAGGGGGGACAGGGAAAAGGATCAGCCCCAGCATTTT.